What follows are 17 T cell receptor beta chains derived from one specimen sequenced in a study of T cell responses to AZD1222 COVID-19 vaccine. The protocol was immunoSEQ multiplex PCR, while the TCRdb copy is restricted to in-frame clones and leaves out a portion. The sample has approximately 100,000 clones; approximately 91% are singletons. Sequencing used peripheral blood, obtained on day 0 of AZD1222 vaccination. These receptor sequences come from an adult in good health.

The gene calls are TRBV7-9 and TRBJ1-6; D perhaps matches TRBD1 (5 bases). Per the germline V gene, CDR1 is SEHNR and CDR2 is FQNEAQ (reference sequence). V was cut by 8 bases and J by 7 bases, with 15 bases left in between. The CDR3 is made up of 14 amino acids. The CDR3 here is CASSRGGLNSPLHF. The CDR3 nucleotides are TGTGCCAGCTCGAGGGGCGGATTAAATTCACCCCTCCACTTT. Filled out from reference TRBV7-9 and TRBJ1-6, the complete variable domain reads DTGVSQNPRHKITKRGQNVTFRCDPISEHNRLYWYRQTLGQGPEFLTYFQNEAQLEKSRLLSDRFSAERPKGSFSTLEIQRTEQGDSAMYLCASSRGGLNSPLHFGNGTRLTVT.

The chain has TRBV11-3 and TRBJ2-3, with D perhaps TRBD1 or TRBD2 (5 bases each). The germline gives CDR1 SGHNT, CDR2 YENEEA. CDR3 length: 15 residues. The V end lost 3 bases, the J end lost 3 bases, and 13 bases lay between the germline ends. This CDR3 is CASSLGIRETDTQYF. CDR3 sequence (DNA): TGTGCCAGCAGCTTGGGGATCAGGGAGACAGATACGCAGTATTTT.

The chain has TRBV10-1 and TRBJ1-1, with a weak D call TRBD1 (6 bases). The V gene lost 4 bases and the J gene lost 1 base, with 10 bases spanning the gap. CDR3 length: 14 residues. From germline, CDR1 is WNHNN and CDR2 SYGVQD (reference sequence). Written as DNA, the CDR3 is TGCGCCAGCAGTGCTACAGGGACGAACACTGAAGCTTTCTTT. Translated: CASSATGTNTEAFF.

The rearrangement joins TRBV20-1 to TRBJ2-1; TRBD1 matches at 8 bases. The germline gives CDR1 DFQATT, CDR2 SNEGSKA (reference sequence). The V segment lost 3 bases and the J segment 3 bases; nucleotides outside the gene matches: 4. This CDR3 has 14 residues. The CDR3 coding sequence is TGCAGTGCTAGTGGAGGACAGGGCTACAATGAGCAGTTCTTC. Translating gives CSASGGQGYNEQFF.

A note on this clone: This CDR3 fails to terminate in the conserved phenylalanine or tryptophan, so it likely reflects a read error. The J gene is TRBJ1-6, the V gene TRBV18; D ambiguous. V lost 4 bases, J lost 9 bases, and 16 bases lay in between. The CDR3 loop spans 15 amino acids. The germline gives CDR1 KGHSH, CDR2 LQKENI. The CDR3 spells CASSREEPPISPLHL. The CDR3 DNA reads as TGTGCCAGCTCACGAGAAGAGCCTCCAATTTCACCCCTCCACCTT.

This rearrangement joins TRBV4-1 to TRBJ2-1; no definite D call. V gave up 0 bases and J gave up 0 bases, with 12 bases separating them. The CDR3 consists of 17 residues. Germline V gene data show CDR1 as MGHRA and CDR2 as YSYEKL. CDR3 loop: CASSQERQPSSYNEQFF. The CDR3 nucleotides are TGCGCCAGCAGCCAAGAGCGGCAGCCTAGCTCCTACAATGAGCAGTTCTTC.

The chain carries TRBV4-1 and TRBJ2-7; D ambiguous. The V end lost 2 bases, the J end lost 3 bases, and 14 bases lay between the germline ends. The CDR3 totals 15 residues. The germline V gene encodes CDR1 MGHRA and CDR2 YSYEKL. The CDR3 loop reads CASSQRFTGFYEQYF. Here the CDR3 DNA reads TGCGCCAGCAGCCAAAGATTCACTGGATTCTACGAGCAGTACTTC.

The chain couples TRBV2 to TRBJ2-7, with D perhaps TRBD1 (6 bases). V shed 5 bases and J shed 1 base, with 21 bases lying between them. Germline CDR1 and CDR2: SNHLY and FYNNEI. The CDR3 runs to 17 residues. In DNA form, the CDR3 reads TGTGCCAGCAGTAAAGGCTACAGGGAAGGAGGATCCTACGAGCAGTACTTC. Its translation is CASSKGYREGGSYEQYF.

The gene calls are TRBV6-5 and TRBJ2-7; D remains ambiguous. The germline CDR1 and CDR2 sequences are MNHEY and SVGAGI. Trimming removed 6 bases at V and 5 bases at J, with 14 bases between. This CDR3 is built from 13 residues. CDR3: CASSPARINEQYF. CDR3 coding DNA: TGTGCCAGCAGCCCCGCCCGAATCAACGAGCAGTACTTC.

The V call is TRBV5-4, the J call TRBJ1-1; 9 bases map to TRBD1. J gave up 4 bases and V 5 bases, and 9 bases lay outside the gene matches. This CDR3 spans 15 amino acids. Germline V lookup: CDR1 SGHNT, CDR2 YYREEE (reference sequence). CDR3 protein: CASRPGDREATEAFF. The CDR3 DNA is TGTGCCAGCAGGCCCGGGGACAGGGAGGCCACTGAAGCTTTCTTT.

V is TRBV9 and J is TRBJ2-6; D may be TRBD1 (5 bases). Deletions cut 4 bases from V and 0 bases from J, with 8 bases between. Per the germline V gene, CDR1 is SGDLS and CDR2 is YYNGEE. The CDR3 is 15 residues long. In DNA, the CDR3 is TGTGCCAGCAGCTCCCAGGGCTCTGGGGCCAACGTCCTGACTTTC. It encodes CASSSQGSGANVLTF.

This sequence joins TRBV19 and TRBJ2-5; D may be TRBD1 (5 bases). This CDR3 is 15 amino acids long. Germline CDR1 reads LNHDA; CDR2 reads SQIVND (reference sequence). Trimming took 7 bases from V and 1 from J, leaving 16 bases between them. In nucleotides, the CDR3 is TGTGCCAGTAACGACCGTGGGCAGGGCCAAGAGACCCAGTACTTC. Its translation: CASNDRGQGQETQYF.

The chain recombines TRBV5-1 with TRBJ1-1, with D hard to call. V was clipped by 3 bases and J by 5 bases, with 14 bases between them. This CDR3 is built from 14 residues. Germline V lookup: CDR1 SGHRS, CDR2 YFSETQ. In DNA form, the CDR3 reads TGCGCCAGCAGCTGGATGGGGTCGAGTACTGAAGCTTTCTTT. Protein product: CASSWMGSSTEAFF.

The V call is TRBV2, the J call TRBJ1-1; D remains unclear. This CDR3 is 12 amino acids long. V lost 4 bases, J lost 4 bases, and 7 bases lay in between. Per the germline V gene, CDR1 is SNHLY and CDR2 is FYNNEI. This chain's CDR3 is CASSAGITEAFF. DNA of the CDR3: TGTGCCAGCAGTGCGGGGATCACTGAAGCTTTCTTT.

The chain uses TRBV11-3 and TRBJ2-2, with D tentatively TRBD1 (6 bases). Germline CDR1 SGHNT, CDR2 YENEEA. V lost 5 bases and J 7 bases, leaving 8 bases between the germline ends. The CDR3 is made up of 12 amino acids. CDR3 loop: CASSTGFGELFF. The CDR3, as DNA: TGTGCCAGCAGCACAGGGTTCGGGGAGCTGTTTTTT.

This chain joins TRBV5-1 and TRBJ1-3; D not resolved. V shed 4 bases and J shed 2 bases, with 16 bases lying between them. Germline V gene sequence: CDR1 SGHRS, CDR2 YFSETQ. This CDR3 has 16 residues. The CDR3 nucleotides are TGCGCCAGCAGCCCGAGGTGGAGACTACCTGGAAACACCATATATTTT. Translation gives CASSPRWRLPGNTIYF.

V gene TRBV5-1 combines with J gene TRBJ1-1; D uncertain. Deletions cut 1 base from V and 5 bases from J, with 18 bases between. Germline assignment: CDR1 SGHRS and CDR2 YFSETQ. This CDR3 is built from 16 residues. As DNA, the CDR3 is TGCGCCAGCAGCTTGCGTCCGCGGGAATTGGGGACTGAAGCTTTCTTT. As protein: CASSLRPRELGTEAFF.